This section outlines one TCR beta chain sequence together with its context. The data are from a study of blood T cell repertoires in COVID-19. Overall study context: Nucleic acid was either cDNA or gDNA, and it came from T cells, B-cell-depleted T cells, or PBMCs.

In the original workflow: Reference gene primer amplification gave estimated nucleated cell counts. The protocol was immunoSEQ multiplex PCR, while the TCRdb copy is restricted to in-frame clones and leaves out a portion. The DNA was the basis for D and trimming; V, J and clone size are from that table. The data show 390,000 or so clones, approximately 90% seen once. Trimming took 2 bases from V and 0 from J, leaving 7 bases between them. The CDR3 is 14 amino acids. Germline V gene lookup returns CDR1 MNHNS and CDR2 SASEGT. Sequenced material: peripheral blood. The V call is TRBV6-1, the J call TRBJ1-1, with D maybe TRBD1 (6 bases). This receptor was identified in a woman in her 30s with active or convalescent COVID-19. CDR3 loop: CASSERQVNTEAFF. The CDR3 DNA is TGTGCCAGCAGTGAACGACAGGTGAACACTGAAGCTTTCTTT.